The 25 T cell receptor beta chains below were found in one sample sequenced in a study of cytomegalovirus exposure and HLA in healthy donors. The PCR had 60 Vbeta and 13 Jbeta primers. TCRdb's copy holds only in-frame clones and misses some; the assay was immunoSEQ multiplex PCR. Of around 160,000 clones in the sample, roughly 79% were seen once. Sequencing input: PBMCs. These receptors all stem from a woman in her forties in good health and CMV-seronegative.

The genes are TRBV5-1 and TRBJ2-5; 7 positions agree with TRBD2. CDR1 and CDR2 from the germline V gene are SGHRS and YFSETQ. This CDR3 has 15 residues. V lost 0 bases, J lost 5 bases, and 7 bases stayed unmatched. CDR3 bases: TGCGCCAGCAGCTTGGCGGGCGGGAGTGCGGAGACCCAGTACTTC. Its protein product is CASSLAGGSAETQYF.

The chain carries TRBV28 and TRBJ1-5; 7 bases are a match to TRBD1. This CDR3 has 14 amino acids. V lost 6 bases and J lost 5; bases outside the gene matches: 7. Per the germline V gene, CDR1 is MDHEN and CDR2 is SYDVKM. CDR3 loop: CASSIDREDQPQHF. CDR3 DNA sequence: TGTGCCAGCAGCATTGACAGGGAGGATCAGCCCCAGCATTTT. Drawing the rest from reference TRBV28 and TRBJ1-5, the complete variable domain is DVKVTQSSRYLVKRTGEKVFLECVQDMDHENMFWYRQDPGLGLRLIYFSYDVKMKEKGDIPEGYSVSREKKERFSLILESASTNQTSMYLCASSIDREDQPQHFGDGTRLSIL.

In nucleotides, the CDR3 is TGTGCCTGGACAAAGGACAGAAACATTCAGTACTTC. Residues: CAWTKDRNIQYF. The J gene is TRBJ2-4, the V gene TRBV30, with D maybe TRBD1 (6 bases). This CDR3 region has 12 residues. Germline CDR1 is GTSNPN and CDR2 is SVGIG (reference sequence). The V end was cut by 4 bases, the J end by 6 bases, with 10 bases between.

This clone was recorded a few times. The chain carries TRBV30 and TRBJ1-1, with 7 bases aligning to TRBD1. V lost 4 bases, J lost 7 bases, and 3 bases stayed unmatched. The CDR3 sequence is 11 residues long. Germline lookup yields CDR1 GTSNPN and CDR2 SVGIG (reference sequence). CDR3 residues: CAWIGGLEAFF. The CDR3, as DNA: TGTGCCTGGATAGGGGGCCTTGAAGCTTTCTTT.

The chain employs TRBV27 and TRBJ2-2; D unclear. The CDR3 is made up of 13 amino acids. In germline, CDR1 is MNHEY, CDR2 SMNVEV (reference sequence). Deletions cut 5 bases from V and 6 bases from J, with 10 bases between. CDR3 sequence reads: CASSHPRSGELFF. The CDR3 DNA is TGTGCCAGCAGTCATCCCCGGTCCGGGGAGCTGTTTTTT.

This rearrangement joins TRBV7-6 to TRBJ2-1, with a weak D call TRBD2 (5 bases). Trimming left V 1 base short and J 7 bases short, with 8 bases between. CDR3 length: 13 residues. The germline CDR1 and CDR2 sequences are SGHVS and FNYEAQ. The DNA for the CDR3 is TGTGCCAGCAGCTTAGGGAGGCATAATGAGCAGTTCTTC. Its protein product is CASSLGRHNEQFF.

The sample holds a few counts of this clone. The CDR3 nucleotides read TGTGCCAGCAGTGAACCCCCCCCGGTGGCCAACGTCCTGACTTTC. Its translation: CASSEPPPVANVLTF. This rearrangement joins TRBV6-1 to TRBJ2-6; D is ambiguous. V was cut by 2 bases and J by 6 bases, with 11 bases left in between. Germline lookup yields CDR1 MNHNS and CDR2 SASEGT. CDR3 size: 15 residues.

The chain has TRBV29-1 and TRBJ2-2; 10 positions match TRBD1. Germline V gene lookup returns CDR1 SQVTM and CDR2 ANQGSEA. The CDR3 consists of 13 residues. The junction had 2 bases not matched to a gene; V was cut back by 6 bases and J by 4 bases. The CDR3 DNA is TGCAGCGTCGACAGGGGGCGCACCGGGGAGCTGTTTTTT. As protein: CSVDRGRTGELFF.

The V and J genes are TRBV5-1 and TRBJ1-1, with 10 bases lining up with TRBD1. Losses at the gene ends were 4 bases for V and 3 bases for J; bases not matched to a gene: 18. Germline V gene data show CDR1 as SGHRS and CDR2 as YFSETQ. The CDR3 runs 19 residues. DNA of the CDR3: TGCGCCAGCAGCCCCCTGAGGACAGGGGGAAACCTCGGTGACACTGAAGCTTTCTTT. It specifies CASSPLRTGGNLGDTEAFF. Filled out from reference TRBV5-1 and TRBJ1-1, the complete variable domain reads KAGVTQTPRYLIKTRGQQVTLSCSPISGHRSVSWYQQTPGQGLQFLFEYFSETQRNKGNFPGRFSGRQFSNSRSEMNVSTLELGDSALYLCASSPLRTGGNLGDTEAFFGQGTRLTVV.

This clone was seen only a few times. This sequence joins TRBV6-6 and TRBJ2-1; a weak D match, TRBD1 (6 bases). Trimming left V 6 bases short and J 9 bases short, with 15 bases between. Germline CDR1 and CDR2: MNHNY and SVGAGI (reference sequence). The CDR3 is 13 amino acids. The CDR3 DNA is TGTGCCAGCAGCCCTGGACAGTGGGGTGAGCAGTTCTTC. This encodes CASSPGQWGEQFF.

The chain joins TRBV11-2 to TRBJ2-5, with a weak D call TRBD2 (5 bases). This CDR3 has 12 residues. Germline V lookup: CDR1 SGHAT, CDR2 FQNNGV. V was trimmed by 2 bases and J by 5 bases, leaving 6 bases between them. The DNA for the CDR3 is TGTGCCAGCAGCTTATGGAGGGAGACCCAGTACTTC. Translated: CASSLWRETQYF.

This clone was found a few times. The CDR3 region has the DNA TGTGCCAGCAGTCCTACTAGCGGTGAGCAGTTCTTC. Its protein is CASSPTSGEQFF. The rearrangement links TRBV2 to TRBJ2-1, with 8 bases fitting TRBD2. Germline trimming cut 5 bases from V and 9 bases from J; bases unmatched to any gene: 3. The germline CDR1 and CDR2 sequences are SNHLY and FYNNEI. This CDR3 contains 12 residues.

This clone has a handful of counts. The gene calls are TRBV20-1 and TRBJ2-5; perhaps TRBD2 as D (6 bases). This CDR3 has 11 residues. V was cut by 1 base and J by 7 bases, with 7 bases left in between. The germline V gene encodes CDR1 DFQATT and CDR2 SNEGSKA (reference sequence). CDR3 loop: CSARAGVTQYF. For the CDR3, the DNA is TGCAGTGCTAGAGCGGGGGTGACCCAGTACTTC.

The rearrangement joins TRBV5-1 to TRBJ2-7; 10 nucleotides match TRBD2. Unmatched junction bases numbered 12, after V lost 4 bases and J lost 5 bases. Germline CDR1 reads SGHRS; CDR2 reads YFSETQ. This CDR3 has 16 amino acids. The CDR3 DNA reads TGCGCCAGCAGCGCAACCGGGCTAGCGGGAGTGAACGAGCAGTACTTC. Its translation: CASSATGLAGVNEQYF.

The chain is built from TRBV7-3 and TRBJ2-3, with D maybe TRBD2 (5 bases). The CDR3 loop spans 14 amino acids. The V end lost 5 bases, the J end lost 0 bases, and 9 bases lay between the germline ends. The germline V gene encodes CDR1 SGHTA and CDR2 FQGTGA. CDR3 sequence reads: CASSRTGSTDTQYF. In nucleotides, the CDR3 is TGTGCCAGCAGCAGGACTGGAAGCACAGATACGCAGTATTTT.

This chain connects TRBV5-6 to TRBJ2-3; the D gene is possibly TRBD2 (6 bases). Germline V lookup: CDR1 SGHDT, CDR2 YYEEEE. V gave up 3 bases and J gave up 4 bases, with 15 bases separating them. The CDR3 has 15 residues. The DNA for the CDR3 is TGTGCCAGCAGCTATTTAGCGGAAATGGCAGATACGCAGTATTTT. Residues: CASSYLAEMADTQYF. The variable domain in full, completed from reference TRBV5-6 and TRBJ2-3, reads DAGVTQSPTHLIKTRGQQVTLRCSPKSGHDTVSWYQQALGQGPQFIFQYYEEEERQRGNFPDRFSGHQFPNYSSELNVNALLLGDSALYLCASSYLAEMADTQYFGPGTRLTVL.

In this sample, this clone turned up a few times. The chain carries TRBV29-1 and TRBJ1-1; D is ambiguous. CDR3 length: 13 amino acids. The germline CDR1 and CDR2 sequences are SQVTM and ANQGSEA. V was trimmed by 3 bases and J by 5 bases, leaving 13 bases between them. CDR3 DNA sequence: TGCAGCGTTGATCTCGCGACGGGGACTGAAGCTTTCTTT. It translates to CSVDLATGTEAFF.

This clone was seen a single time. V usage is TRBV5-1 and J usage is TRBJ1-5; D remains unclear. Trimming took off 1 base at V and 1 base at J, with 9 bases between the two ends. Germline V gene data show CDR1 as SGHRS and CDR2 as YFSETQ. This CDR3 spans 15 amino acids. CDR3 in amino acids: CASSLSGGSNQPQHF. The CDR3 DNA follows: TGCGCCAGCAGCTTGTCGGGTGGGAGCAATCAGCCCCAGCATTTT.

The chain combines TRBV5-6 with TRBJ2-3; the match to TRBD1 covers 7 bases. From germline, CDR1 is SGHDT and CDR2 YYEEEE. This CDR3 contains 17 residues. The ends lost 0 bases at V and 4 bases at J; junction bases unmatched: 11. The CDR3 coding sequence is TGTGCCAGCAGCTTGGAAGAGCGCGGTCAGGGGGCAGATACGCAGTATTTT. The encoded protein is CASSLEERGQGADTQYF.

The chain links TRBV30 to TRBJ2-3, with 7 bases matching TRBD2. The V segment lost 0 bases and the J segment 2 bases; nucleotides outside the gene matches: 8. Germline V gene sequence: CDR1 GTSNPN, CDR2 SVGIG (reference sequence). The CDR3 length is 16 residues. The CDR3 bases are TGTGCCTGGAGTGTCGGACCCCAGCGGGACACAGATACGCAGTATTTT. The encoded protein is CAWSVGPQRDTDTQYF. The full variable domain, its missing parts supplied by reference TRBV30 and TRBJ2-3, is SQTIHQWPATLVQPVGSPLSLECTVEGTSNPNLYWYRQAAGRGLQLLFYSVGIGQISSEVPQNLSASRPQDRQFILSSKKLLLSDSGFYLCAWSVGPQRDTDTQYFGPGTRLTVL.

This clone has only one observation. The rearrangement uses TRBV6-4 and TRBJ2-1; D is perhaps TRBD2 (5 bases). CDR3 length equals 17 residues. Trimming removed 4 bases at V and 3 bases at J, with 19 bases between. CDR1 and CDR2 (germline): MRHNA, SNTAGT. CDR3: CASSVNFRGSHYNEQFF. The DNA of the CDR3 is TGTGCCAGCAGTGTAAATTTTCGGGGATCCCACTACAATGAGCAGTTCTTC.

The rearrangement uses TRBV6-1 and TRBJ2-5, with 11 bases aligning to TRBD2. The germline V gene encodes CDR1 MNHNS and CDR2 SASEGT. CDR3 length: 15 residues. V shed 7 bases, J shed 1 base, and the junction held 5 bases outside the gene matches. CDR3 loop: CASMETSGAQETQYF. The CDR3 nucleotides read TGTGCCAGCATGGAGACTAGCGGGGCCCAAGAGACCCAGTACTTC.

This clone showed up just once. The chain recombines TRBV6-5 with TRBJ2-5; 12 bases are shared with TRBD1. The J call is doubtful: the DNA matches TRBJ2-7 better. The CDR3 spans 15 residues. From germline, CDR1 is MNHEY and CDR2 SVGAGI. Here the CDR3 DNA reads TGTGCCAGCAGTTACCGGGACAGGGGGCACTACGAGCAGTACTTC. It is translated as CASSYRDRGHYEQYF.

CDR3 amino acids: CASSAGTSGMNEQFF. The CDR3 DNA follows: TGTGCCAGCAGCGCCGGGACTAGCGGGATGAATGAGCAGTTCTTC. J is TRBJ2-1 and V is TRBV9; 13 nucleotides align to TRBD2. With V trimmed by 3 bases and J by 7 bases, 4 bases remained unmatched. Germline V CDR1 and CDR2: SGDLS, YYNGEE. The CDR3 extends over 15 amino acids.

The V and J genes are TRBV2 and TRBJ1-1; tentative D call: TRBD1 (5 bases). Trimming removed 2 bases at V and 7 bases at J, with 8 bases between. Looked up from germline, CDR1 is SNHLY and CDR2 is FYNNEI. The CDR3 contains 12 residues. CDR3 nucleotides: TGTGCCAGCAGTGAACAGGGAATTGAAGCTTTCTTT. Translation: CASSEQGIEAFF.